The 5 T cell receptor beta chains given below trace back to one sample, sequenced in a study of beta chain features in type 1 diabetes. Expressed TCRB transcripts were sequenced because the isolated RNA had all been reverse transcribed beforehand. The protocol was immunoSEQ multiplex PCR, while the TCRdb copy is restricted to in-frame clones and leaves out a portion. The sample includes 250,000 to 300,000 clones, less than 30% of them seen just once. Whole-study results and caveats: Shortening of TCRB CDR3s, moderate but significant, appeared in all four CD4+ subsets of Type 1 diabetes patients.

No antigens are known for them. The material sequenced was naive CD4+ T cells from blood. All receptors derive from a woman in her 30s with type 1 diabetes.

V is TRBV28 and J is TRBJ1-5, with D perhaps TRBD1 (6 bases). Trimming removed 6 bases from V and 1 base from J, with 16 bases in between. The CDR3 has 16 residues. Looked up from germline, CDR1 is MDHEN and CDR2 is SYDVKM. The CDR3 DNA is TGTGCCAGCAGAACCCCAGGGGCCGTGAGCAATCAGCCCCAGCATTTT. The encoded protein is CASRTPGAVSNQPQHF.

The chain couples TRBV9 to TRBJ2-2, with 8 bases aligning to TRBD1. This CDR3 comprises 15 residues. The germline V gene encodes CDR1 SGDLS and CDR2 YYNGEE. The V and J ends lost 3 bases and 4 bases, in that order; junction bases with no gene match: 5. CDR3 coding DNA: TGTGCCAGCAGCGCGTGGACAGGGAGCACCGGGGAGCTGTTTTTT. Its protein product is CASSAWTGSTGELFF. Full variable domain (missing parts from reference TRBV9 and TRBJ2-2): DSGVTQTPKHLITATGQRVTLRCSPRSGDLSVYWYQQSLDQGLQFLIQYYNGEERAKGNILERFSAQQFPDLHSELNLSSLELGDSALYFCASSAWTGSTGELFFGEGSRLTVL.

The rearrangement uses TRBV6-5 and TRBJ2-5; D is possibly TRBD1 (6 bases). V was cut by 2 bases and J by 0 bases, with 10 bases left in between. CDR1 and CDR2 from the germline V gene are MNHEY and SVGAGI. The CDR3 runs to 15 residues. The CDR3 DNA sequence: TGTGCCAGCAGTTACGCCCAGGGGTACCAAGAGACCCAGTACTTC. Its protein is CASSYAQGYQETQYF.

The gene calls are TRBV28 and TRBJ1-1; 10 nucleotides align to TRBD1. Trimming cost V 3 bases and J 0 bases; bases outside gene matches: 7. The germline V gene encodes CDR1 MDHEN and CDR2 SYDVKM. This CDR3 contains 17 residues. The CDR3 loop is CASSFRPGQGMNTEAFF. In DNA form, the CDR3 reads TGTGCCAGCAGTTTCCGCCCGGGACAGGGGATGAACACTGAAGCTTTCTTT.

Written as DNA, the CDR3 is TGTGCCAGCAGCCAAGATTGGCTAGCGGGAGGGCGCACAGATACGCAGTATTTT. Residues: CASSQDWLAGGRTDTQYF. The chain has TRBV4-2 and TRBJ2-3; 12 bases are shared with TRBD2. This CDR3 comprises 18 residues. Trimming took 0 bases from V and 1 from J; bases not matched to a gene: 5. Germline lookup yields CDR1 LGHNA and CDR2 YNFKEQ.